The T cell receptor beta chain described here comes from a study of cytomegalovirus exposure and HLA in healthy donors. From germline, CDR1 is SGHRS and CDR2 YFSETQ. Deletions cut 1 base from V and 2 bases from J, with 6 bases between. The CDR3 loop spans 13 amino acids. The PCR made use of 60 Vbeta and 13 Jbeta primers. TCRdb keeps only in-frame clones here, not all; method: immunoSEQ multiplex PCR. Here the sample spans around 27,000 clones, about 60% being singletons. This clone occurred once. This chain links TRBV5-1 with TRBJ2-5, with D tentatively TRBD1 (5 bases). The TCR sequence derives from a male donor in good health and CMV-seropositive. The sequenced sample consisted of PBMCs. CDR3 sequence (DNA): TGCGCCAGCAGCTTGCACAGGCAAGAGACCCAGTACTTC. This encodes CASSLHRQETQYF.